This record concerns one T cell receptor beta chain sequence. Its antigen is undetermined. The data are from a study of cytomegalovirus exposure and HLA in healthy donors. About the study: T cells numbering about 179 million yielded around 120 million unique TCR beta sequences in an earlier analysis.

V dropped 0 bases and J dropped 4; count of bases not matched to a gene: 1. The length of the CDR3 is 15 residues. Germline loops: CDR1 SGHTA, CDR2 FQGTGA. Study results and caveats: Across HLA loci, a later analysis found differing TCR association rates, with DRB1 most and HLA-C fewest. TCR beta chains numbering roughly 150 were designated cytomegalovirus-associated. Most TCRs appeared rarely, but some public TCRs recurred in many donors.

PCR involved 60 Vbeta and 13 Jbeta primers. The method was immunoSEQ multiplex PCR; TCRdb's version includes in-frame clones alone and lacks a portion of them. The sample contains approximately 120,000 clones, roughly 70% of which appear only once. The origin of this receptor is a woman aged 70 to 79 in good health and CMV-seropositive. The source material was PBMCs. This rearrangement joins TRBV7-3 to TRBJ1-3; 9 bases fit TRBD1. The CDR3 is CASSLTGTGGNTIYF. CDR3 in DNA: TGTGCCAGCAGCTTAACCGGGACAGGGGGAAACACCATATATTTT. Supplemented by reference TRBV7-3 and TRBJ1-3, the full variable domain reads GAGVSQTPSNKVTEKGKYVELRCDPISGHTALYWYRQSLGQGPEFLIYFQGTGAADDSGLPNDRFFAVRPEGSVSTLKIQRTERGDSAVYLCASSLTGTGGNTIYFGEGSWLTVV.